The rows below give T cell receptor beta chains drawn from one sample of a study of T cells in Graves' hyperthyroidism and ophthalmopathy. TCRdb reprocessed the multiplex PCR reads via MiXCR and lists one record per CDR3 protein. The table lists 350,000 to 450,000 distinct CDR3 sequences, about 18% of them singletons. The sample taken for sequencing was blood. These receptors were collected from a young woman with Graves' hyperthyroidism that later progressed to Graves' ophthalmopathy. The CDR3 runs from the conserved cysteine through the conserved F or W. The D gene is left open where the match is weak. Clone size, where shown, is once, few, many, or a class for clones that have expanded.

clone size,J gene,D gene,V gene,CDR3 protein,CDR3 DNA
few,TRBJ1-2,TRBD1,TRBV6-2/TRBV6-3,CASRARQGNYYGYTF,TGTGCCAGCAGGGCCCGACAGGGGAATTACTACGGCTACACCTTC
many,TRBJ2-1,TRBD1,TRBV12-3/TRBV12-4,CASSLRQGAREQFF,TGTGCCAGCAGTTTGAGACAGGGGGCTCGGGAGCAGTTCTTC
many,TRBJ2-7,-,TRBV2,CASKTLLSSYEQYF,TGTGCCAGCAAAACCTTGCTGAGCTCCTACGAGCAGTACTTC
few,TRBJ1-4,-,TRBV10-1,CASSESRGLNEKLFF,TGCGCCAGCAGTGAGTCGCGGGGTCTGAATGAAAAACTGTTTTTT
few,TRBJ2-1,TRBD1,TRBV29-1,CSGRRQGEGNEQFF,TGCAGCGGTCGTCGACAGGGGGAGGGCAATGAGCAGTTCTTC
few,TRBJ1-6,TRBD1,TRBV4-1,CASSRLGQGAYSPLHF,TGCGCCAGCAGCCGTCTGGGACAGGGGGCTTATTCACCCCTCCACTTT
-,TRBJ2-1,TRBD2,TRBV20-1,CSASGGAYNEQFF,TGCAGTGCTAGTGGGGGGGCCTACAATGAGCAGTTCTTC
many,TRBJ2-7,-,TRBV20-1,CSAQGGDDYEQYF,TGCAGTGCCCAGGGGGGGGATGACTACGAGCAGTACTTC
-,TRBJ2-1,TRBD2,TRBV9,CASSAQTSGRLHEQFF,TGTGCCAGCAGCGCACAGACTAGCGGGAGGCTCCATGAGCAGTTCTTC
-,TRBJ2-3,-,TRBV20-1,CSATLQGLTDTQYF,TGCAGTGCTACCCTGCAGGGACTCACAGATACGCAGTATTTT
few,TRBJ2-1,-,TRBV3-1,CASSQEGYFQSEQFF,TGTGCCAGCAGCCAAGAGGGGTATTTCCAGAGTGAGCAGTTCTTC
many,TRBJ1-2,-,TRBV18,CASSLLGNPDPRDTF,TGTGCCAGCTCACTACTCGGCAACCCCGACCCGCGGGACACCTTC
-,TRBJ2-3,TRBD2,TRBV20-1,CSARDRASGSDTQYF,TGCAGTGCTAGAGATCGAGCTAGCGGGTCAGATACGCAGTATTTT
many,TRBJ2-1,TRBD2,TRBV27,CASSKLAGGPTQPNEQFF,TGTGCCAGCAGTAAACTAGCGGGAGGGCCAACCCAACCCAATGAGCAGTTCTTC
many,TRBJ1-3,TRBD1,TRBV10-3,CAISQDRSNTIYF,TGTGCCATCAGTCAGGACAGGTCAAACACCATATATTTT
many,TRBJ2-2,-,TRBV6-1,CASQTVTHTGELFF,TGTGCCAGTCAGACAGTCACGCACACCGGGGAGCTGTTTTTT
-,TRBJ2-7,TRBD1,TRBV6-1,CASSEGDSYEQYF,TGTGCCAGCAGTGAAGGGGACAGCTACGAGCAGTACTTC
-,TRBJ2-5,TRBD2,TRBV20-1,CSAAWGGGSQETQYF,TGCAGTGCTGCCTGGGGGGGGGGGAGCCAAGAGACCCAGTACTTC
many,TRBJ2-1,-,TRBV5-1,CASSPGSAEQFF,TGCGCCAGCAGCCCCGGATCTGCTGAGCAGTTCTTC
many,TRBJ2-7,TRBD2,TRBV10-3,CATRTSGGSYEQYF,TGTGCCACACGGACTAGCGGGGGGTCCTACGAGCAGTACTTC
-,TRBJ2-1,-,TRBV11-3,CASSFRARGNEQFF,TGTGCCAGCAGCTTCCGAGCTAGGGGCAATGAGCAGTTCTTC
few,TRBJ1-4,-,TRBV20-1,CSAQTGVSEKLFF,TGCAGTGCCCAGACGGGGGTTTCGGAAAAACTGTTTTTT
many,TRBJ2-1,TRBD2,TRBV12-3/TRBV12-4,CASLQRGGRDEQFF,TGTGCCAGCCTGCAGCGGGGGGGTCGGGATGAGCAGTTCTTC
-,TRBJ2-1,TRBD2,TRBV11-2,CASSLVAGRYNEQFF,TGTGCCAGCAGCTTAGTAGCGGGAAGGTACAATGAGCAGTTCTTC
many,TRBJ2-7,-,TRBV6-2/TRBV6-3,CASSYSGGSTYEQYF,TGTGCCAGCAGTTACTCGGGGGGCAGCACCTACGAGCAGTACTTC
few,TRBJ1-5,-,TRBV19,CASSAPGLPNQPQHF,TGTGCCAGTAGTGCACCGGGACTACCTAATCAGCCCCAGCATTTT
few,TRBJ1-1,TRBD1,TRBV14,CASSQRGQGVWSTEAFF,TGTGCCAGCAGCCAACGCGGACAGGGGGTATGGAGCACTGAAGCTTTCTTT
-,TRBJ1-5,-,TRBV10-3,CAISESRGCSNQPQHF,TGTGCCATCAGTGAGTCGAGGGGGTGTAGCAATCAGCCCCAGCATTTT
many,TRBJ1-6,TRBD1,TRBV12-3/TRBV12-4,CASSPSGQGRSPLHF,TGTGCCAGCAGTCCATCCGGACAGGGTCGTTCACCCCTCCACTTT
many,TRBJ2-5,-,TRBV6-2/TRBV6-3,CASSETGGTTQYF,TGTGCCAGCAGCGAGACAGGAGGGACGACCCAGTACTTC
-,TRBJ2-6,-,TRBV6-1,CASIGTSGSGANVLTF,TGTGCCAGCATCGGGACCAGCGGTTCTGGGGCCAACGTCCTGACTTTC
few,TRBJ1-1,-,TRBV5-8,CASSLNRQVAFF,TGTGCCAGCAGCTTGAACAGGCAGGTCGCTTTCTTT
few,TRBJ2-2,-,TRBV7-9,CASSLGTGPTGELFF,TGTGCCAGCAGCTTAGGCACAGGGCCAACCGGGGAGCTGTTTTTT
many,TRBJ2-1,TRBD2,TRBV20-1,CSARGKRGIWNEQFF,TGCAGTGCTAGAGGGAAGCGGGGGATTTGGAATGAGCAGTTCTTC
-,TRBJ2-2,TRBD2,TRBV28,CASSPTTLRGRNTGELFF,TGTGCCAGCAGTCCGACTACTCTCCGCGGGAGGAACACCGGGGAGCTGTTTTTT
many,TRBJ2-5,-,TRBV2,CASRFRASHQETQYF,TGTGCCAGCAGATTTCGGGCATCCCACCAAGAGACCCAGTACTTC
many,TRBJ2-1,TRBD1,TRBV2,CASSGTDEQFF,TGTGCCAGCAGCGGGACAGATGAGCAGTTCTTC
many,TRBJ2-7,-,TRBV20-1,CSARDRRGWEYEQYF,TGCAGTGCTAGAGATCGTCGAGGGTGGGAGTACGAGCAGTACTTC
few,TRBJ2-4,TRBD2,TRBV6-1,CASSEGLSSGGKNIQYF,TGTGCCAGCAGTGAAGGACTCTCTAGCGGAGGGAAGAACATTCAGTACTTC